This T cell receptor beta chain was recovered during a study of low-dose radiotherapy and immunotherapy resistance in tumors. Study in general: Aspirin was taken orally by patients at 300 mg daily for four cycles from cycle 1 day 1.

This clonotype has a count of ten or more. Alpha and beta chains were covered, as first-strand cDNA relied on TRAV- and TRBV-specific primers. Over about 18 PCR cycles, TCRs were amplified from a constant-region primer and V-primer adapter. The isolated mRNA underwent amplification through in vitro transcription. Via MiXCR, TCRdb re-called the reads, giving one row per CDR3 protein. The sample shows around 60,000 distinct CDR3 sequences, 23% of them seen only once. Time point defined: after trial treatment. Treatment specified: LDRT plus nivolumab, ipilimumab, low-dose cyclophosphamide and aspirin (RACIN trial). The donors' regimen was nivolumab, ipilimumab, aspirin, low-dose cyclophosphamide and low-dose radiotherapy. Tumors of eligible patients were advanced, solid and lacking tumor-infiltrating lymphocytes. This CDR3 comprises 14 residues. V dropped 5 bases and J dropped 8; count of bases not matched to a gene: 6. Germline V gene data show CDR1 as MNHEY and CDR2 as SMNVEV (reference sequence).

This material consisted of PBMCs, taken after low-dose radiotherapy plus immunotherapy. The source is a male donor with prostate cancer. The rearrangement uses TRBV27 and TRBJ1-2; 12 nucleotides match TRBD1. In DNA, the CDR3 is TGTGCCAGCAGTACGGGACAGGGGGCGCGGGGCTACACCTTC. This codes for CASSTGQGARGYTF.